What follows are 24 T cell receptor beta chains derived from one specimen sequenced in a study of T cells in Graves' hyperthyroidism and ophthalmopathy. Amplification yielded TCR beta CDR3 regions, with RNA transcripts as the source. The HTBI set primed first-round TCR CDR3 RT-PCR. Each CDR3 protein is one row after TCRdb ran MiXCR on the multiplex PCR reads. The sample yields over 250,000 distinct CDR3 sequences, about 25% seen once. Sequencing was carried out using blood. Receptors originate from a man in his forties with Graves' hyperthyroidism that later progressed to Graves' ophthalmopathy.

The chain carries TRBV11-3 and TRBJ1-1, with D uncertain. Trimming took 5 bases from V and 5 from J, leaving 15 bases between them. The CDR3 has 14 amino acids. CDR1 and CDR2 from the germline V gene are SGHNT and YENEEA. CDR3 protein: CASSPDPAWTEAFF. The CDR3 region has the DNA TGTGCCAGCAGCCCGGACCCAGCATGGACTGAAGCTTTCTTT. Full variable domain (outside the CDR3, taken from reference TRBV11-3 and TRBJ1-1): EAGVVQSPRYKIIEKKQPVAFWCNPISGHNTLYWYLQNLGQGPELLIRYENEEAVDDSQLPKDRFSAERLKGVDSTLKIQPAELGDSAVYLCASSPDPAWTEAFFGQGTRLTVV.

This clonotype showed up many times. This chain connects TRBV20-1 to TRBJ2-2; 11 bases agree with TRBD1. J gave up 5 bases and V 0 bases, and 5 bases lay outside the gene matches. The CDR3 covers 16 residues. The V gene's germline CDR1 is DFQATT and CDR2 SNEGSKA (reference sequence). CDR3 DNA: TGCAGTGCTAGAGACCCCGGGACAGGGGGGACCGGGGAGCTGTTTTTT. The encoded protein is CSARDPGTGGTGELFF.

This clonotype showed up many times. This chain connects TRBV2 to TRBJ1-1, with 8 bases lining up with TRBD1. V trimming: 1 base; J trimming: 6 bases; junction bases outside the gene matches: 13. CDR3 size: 17 residues. Germline values: CDR1 SNHLY, CDR2 FYNNEI. CDR3 sequence (DNA): TGTGCCAGCAGTGAAGGGACAGGGAATTTGGTTCGTCCTGAAGCTTTCTTT. Translating gives CASSEGTGNLVRPEAFF.

V is TRBV10-3 and J is TRBJ2-7; TRBD2 matches 9 bases. With V trimmed by 3 bases and J by 0 bases, 12 bases remained unmatched. CDR1 ENHRY and CDR2 SYGVKD come from the germline V gene. The CDR3 is 18 amino acids. CDR3 nucleotides: TGTGCCATCAGTGATCCCGGGGGAGCGGGAGGCCTCTCCTACGAGCAGTACTTC. It specifies CAISDPGGAGGLSYEQYF.

There are many counts of this clonotype. CDR3 DNA sequence: TGTGCCTGGAGGGTTGGAAATCAGCCCCAGCATTTT. Translating it yields CAWRVGNQPQHF. The chain joins TRBV30 to TRBJ1-5, with unresolved D. The germline CDR1 and CDR2 sequences are GTSNPN and SVGIG (reference sequence). Trimming shortened V by 3 bases and J by 4 bases, and 7 bases separated the two germline ends. This CDR3 is built from 12 residues.

This clonotype has ten or more counts. This rearrangement joins TRBV30 to TRBJ1-3, with D tentatively TRBD1 (6 bases). CDR3 length: 20 amino acids. V was pared by 2 bases and J by 0 bases, with 26 bases between. The germline V gene encodes CDR1 GTSNPN and CDR2 SVGIG (reference sequence). CDR3 sequence (DNA): TGTGCCTGGAGTAGGCTTCGACAGGACCGGAACACTCCCTCTGGAAACACCATATATTTT. Encoded protein: CAWSRLRQDRNTPSGNTIYF. Full variable domain (missing parts from reference TRBV30 and TRBJ1-3): SQTIHQWPATLVQPVGSPLSLECTVEGTSNPNLYWYRQAAGRGLQLLFYSVGIGQISSEVPQNLSASRPQDRQFILSSKKLLLSDSGFYLCAWSRLRQDRNTPSGNTIYFGEGSWLTVV.

This rearrangement joins TRBV28 to TRBJ2-7, with 16 bases matching TRBD2. This CDR3 spans 16 amino acids. The germline V gene has CDR1 MDHEN and CDR2 SYDVKM. V gave up 8 bases and J gave up 2 bases; unmatched junction bases: 6. The CDR3 DNA sequence: TGTGCCAGCGAGGGACTAGCGGGAGGGCTTACCTACGAGCAGTACTTC. It is translated as CASEGLAGGLTYEQYF.

This clonotype has ten or more counts. This chain joins TRBV20-1 and TRBJ1-6; no clear D. The CDR3 runs to 13 residues. Germline lookup yields CDR1 DFQATT and CDR2 SNEGSKA (reference sequence). The V end lost 0 bases, the J end lost 6 bases, and 6 bases lay between the germline ends. In nucleotides, the CDR3 is TGCAGTGCTAGAGACGGGTTTAATTCACCCCTCCACTTT. Translating it yields CSARDGFNSPLHF.

This clonotype appeared many times. The gene calls are TRBV7-6 and TRBJ2-7; 10 bases are shared with TRBD2. Germline assignment: CDR1 SGHVS and CDR2 FNYEAQ. The CDR3 extends over 17 amino acids. V dropped 5 bases and J dropped 2; count of bases not matched to a gene: 12. The CDR3 bases are TGTGCCAGCAGCCATTGGGCTAGCGGGAGCGGCGCCTACGAGCAGTACTTC. Its translation: CASSHWASGSGAYEQYF.

This clonotype showed up many times. The J gene is TRBJ2-5, the V gene TRBV4-2; 7 bases match TRBD2. This CDR3 contains 18 residues. With 0 bases clipped from V and 5 bases from J, the junction kept 15 bases outside the gene matches. The germline gives CDR1 LGHNA, CDR2 YNFKEQ. The CDR3 region has the DNA TGTGCCAGCAGCCAAGAGGCTAGCGGCGGGAGACATGTGGAGACCCAGTACTTC. Translated, it gives CASSQEASGGRHVETQYF.

This clonotype was counted ten times or more. The V gene is TRBV5-6, the J gene TRBJ2-5; D remains unclear. Germline lookup yields CDR1 SGHDT and CDR2 YYEEEE. V lost 0 bases to trimming and J lost 4 bases, with 13 bases between them. The CDR3 consists of 15 residues. CDR3 region: CASSLGPATLETQYF. DNA for the CDR3: TGTGCCAGCAGCTTGGGGCCAGCCACCTTAGAGACCCAGTACTTC.

Many counts were recorded for this clonotype. The chain carries TRBV20-1 and TRBJ2-7; no clear D gene. Germline CDR1 and CDR2: DFQATT and SNEGSKA (reference sequence). The V gene lost 3 bases and the J gene lost 4 bases, with 19 bases spanning the gap. The CDR3 runs to 15 residues. CDR3 protein: CSASPPAAYLYEQYF. CDR3 bases: TGCAGTGCTAGCCCCCCCGCGGCTTACCTTTACGAGCAGTACTTC.

This clonotype has a count of ten or more. The chain has TRBV7-3 and TRBJ2-7; weak D call: TRBD2 (6 bases). V was shortened by 5 bases and J by 1 base, with 18 bases between the two germline ends. The CDR3 runs 16 residues. Germline V gene lookup returns CDR1 SGHTA and CDR2 FQGTGA. The CDR3 sequence is CASSKDPGLNSYEQYF. In DNA form, the CDR3 reads TGTGCCAGCAGCAAAGACCCGGGACTTAATTCCTACGAGCAGTACTTC.

The rearrangement links TRBV11-2 to TRBJ2-7, with no clear D. This CDR3 is 12 amino acids long. Trimming pared 6 bases from V and 6 bases from J, leaving 12 bases between. Germline CDR1 and CDR2: SGHAT and FQNNGV. In nucleotides, the CDR3 is TGTGCCAGCAGTCACCAGTCCCGCGAGCAGTACTTC. Translating it yields CASSHQSREQYF.

To note about this clonotype: A junction end diverges from the germline sequence, so it may reflect a read error. V usage is TRBV19 and J usage is TRBJ1-2; possible D gene TRBD1, 6 bases. Germline CDR1 is LNHDA and CDR2 is SQIVND (reference sequence). There are 14 residues in the CDR3. CDR3 protein: CASRRNRANYGYTF. In DNA form, the CDR3 reads TGTGCGAGTAGAAGGAACAGGGCCAACTATGGCTACACCTTC. Full variable domain (rest looked up from reference TRBV19 and TRBJ1-2): DGGITQSPKYLFRKEGQNVTLSCEQNLNHDAMYWYRQDPGQGLRLIYYSQIVNDFQKGDIAEGYSVSREKKESFPLTVTSAQKNPTAFYLCASRRNRANYGYTFGSGTRLTVV.

This clonotype showed up many times. The chain carries TRBV5-1 and TRBJ2-7; D call uncertain. Germline CDR1 reads SGHRS; CDR2 reads YFSETQ. This CDR3 is 17 amino acids long. The V end was cut by 1 base, the J end by 2 bases, with 19 bases between. The CDR3 region is CASSLRPVEKGPYEQYF. The DNA of the CDR3 is TGCGCCAGCAGCTTGAGACCGGTGGAGAAAGGTCCCTACGAGCAGTACTTC.

This clonotype occurred many times. V and J are TRBV29-1 and TRBJ2-7; no clear D gene. V lost 4 bases, J lost 5 bases, and 9 bases lay in between. CDR1 is SQVTM and CDR2 is ANQGSEA in the germline V gene. The CDR3 loop spans 11 amino acids. The CDR3 nucleotides are TGCAGCGTTGTTTTGTACGACGAGCAGTACTTC. It translates to CSVVLYDEQYF.

To note about this clonotype: One end of the junction does not line up with germline, which may come from a read error. The chain combines TRBV20-1 with TRBJ1-2; unclear D gene. Germline CDR1 DFQATT, CDR2 SNEGSKA (reference sequence). The CDR3 consists of 11 residues. The CDR3 loop is CSARDDTLLSF. The CDR3 nucleotides are TGCAGTGCTAGAGACGACACCCTTCTCAGCTTC.

This chain uses TRBV3-1 with TRBJ1-2; a possible D gene is TRBD1 (6 bases). This CDR3 is built from 14 residues. V was clipped by 0 bases and J by 8 bases, with 13 bases between them. Germline CDR1 is LGHDT and CDR2 is YNNKEL (reference sequence). The CDR3 spells CASSQDGGGGGYTF. The DNA of the CDR3 is TGTGCCAGCAGCCAAGACGGAGGGGGTGGCGGCTACACCTTC.

The chain is built from TRBV6-5 and TRBJ2-4; D uncertain. Looked up from germline, CDR1 is MNHEY and CDR2 is SVGAGI. The CDR3 contains 16 residues. V dropped 0 bases and J dropped 0 bases, with 9 bases sitting between them. The CDR3 coding sequence is TGTGCCAGCAGTTACTCGAAGGCGGTAGCCAAAAACATTCAGTACTTC. Amino acid sequence: CASSYSKAVAKNIQYF.

V gene TRBV12-3 or TRBV12-4 combines with J gene TRBJ1-6, with a weak D call TRBD1 (5 bases). V lost 4 bases and J lost 10, with 14 bases in between. The CDR3 has 14 residues. Written as DNA, the CDR3 is TGTGCCAGCAGTTCCCCCAGCGGGGCCTCACCCCTCCACTTT. Translated: CASSSPSGASPLHF.

This clonotype occurred many times. V gene TRBV20-1 combines with J gene TRBJ2-2, with D possibly matching TRBD1 (5 bases). The germline V gene encodes CDR1 DFQATT and CDR2 SNEGSKA (reference sequence). Trimming pared 2 bases from V and 4 bases from J, leaving 8 bases between. The CDR3 is 13 amino acids. The CDR3, as DNA: TGCAGTGCTAGAAGGGGTTTCACCGGGGAGCTGTTTTTT. Encoded protein: CSARRGFTGELFF.

This clonotype was counted many times. V is TRBV12-3 or TRBV12-4 and J is TRBJ1-1; 8 bases line up with TRBD1. This CDR3 is built from 14 residues. V was pared by 4 bases and J by 7 bases, with 8 bases of the junction left unmatched. The CDR3 sequence is CASSSLDRAGEAFF. The CDR3 DNA reads TGTGCCAGCAGTTCGCTGGACAGGGCGGGTGAAGCTTTCTTT.

This clonotype showed up many times. The chain carries TRBV28 and TRBJ1-1; D remains ambiguous. Germline CDR1 reads MDHEN; CDR2 reads SYDVKM. Trimming stripped 6 bases from V and 7 bases from J, with 12 bases between. The CDR3 has 12 residues. The CDR3 nucleotides are TGTGCCAGCAGCCAGGCCCTACGTGAAGCTTTCTTT. It codes for CASSQALREAFF.